The rows below give T cell receptor beta chains drawn from one sample of a study of a mutant IDH1 vaccine in newly diagnosed glioma. Repertoires were generated with immunoSEQ multiplex PCR, while TCRdb's copy carries only in-frame clones and drops some. This sample has 75,000 to 100,000 clones, with about 90% found just once. The sequenced sample was PBMCs, obtained from a glioma patient treated with radiotherapy, temozolomide or both. Source of these receptors: a woman between 50 and 59 years old with glioma. Both conserved end residues are part of each CDR3. Each record gives: CDR3 protein, D gene, V gene. A D gene is named only where the DNA matches it firmly.

CDR3: CASSVDQETQYF; D: NA; V: TRBV9
CDR3: CASSLVGSRYNSPLHF; D: NA; V: TRBV11-2
CDR3: CASSDPTGTQYF; D: NA; V: TRBV10-1
CDR3: CATSRALAGVKSYNEQFF; D: TRBD2; V: TRBV15
CDR3: CASSSVGGPLYNEQFF; D: NA; V: TRBV5-4
CDR3: CASSPTGATNYGYTF; D: NA; V: TRBV5-1
CDR3: CASLGTGVTEAFF; D: TRBD1; V: TRBV27
CDR3: CASSEWGSSYNEQFF; D: NA; V: TRBV10-1
CDR3: CASSISPLRHEQFF; D: NA; V: TRBV19
CDR3: CASSSTRDEQFF; D: NA; V: TRBV27
CDR3: CASRRTSANTGELFF; D: TRBD2; V: TRBV5-4
CDR3: CASSIGLRYEQYF; D: NA; V: TRBV19
CDR3: CSVDWGSGTGELFF; D: NA; V: TRBV29-1
CDR3: CASSLAPPGDTDTQYF; D: NA; V: TRBV7-9
CDR3: CASTQETQYF; D: NA; V: TRBV2
CDR3: CASSFRQGESNQPQHF; D: TRBD1; V: TRBV19
CDR3: CASSVATAGGPGDTQYF; D: TRBD2; V: TRBV9
CDR3: CASSRTGGSQPQHF; D: TRBD1; V: TRBV6-1
CDR3: CASRPREGLWYNEQFF; D: TRBD2; V: TRBV28
CDR3: CASSPLGPDTQYF; D: NA; V: TRBV7-9
CDR3: CASTTIRGSGANVLTF; D: NA; V: TRBV19
CDR3: CASSEGIWTGVGNTIYF; D: TRBD1; V: TRBV6-1
CDR3: CASSPRGGNTGELFF; D: NA; V: TRBV9
CDR3: CASTELAGGRDTQYF; D: TRBD2; V: TRBV6-6
CDR3: CASSPPSGGSSYEQYF; D: NA; V: TRBV18
CDR3: CAWTIQGGGEKLFF; D: NA; V: TRBV30
CDR3: CASSFPGPNTEAFF; D: NA; V: TRBV13
CDR3: CASSSWGGDTGELFF; D: TRBD2; V: TRBV6-5
CDR3: CASSVEASGANVLTF; D: NA; V: TRBV9
CDR3: CASSPVAGEVYEQYF; D: TRBD2; V: TRBV9
CDR3: CASSAGQNTEAFF; D: NA; V: TRBV7-8
CDR3: CASSHRWTKREYTGELFF; D: TRBD2; V: TRBV14
CDR3: CASSRTSPLDEQYF; D: TRBD2; V: TRBV18
CDR3: CASSQGGQETQYF; D: NA; V: TRBV5-1
CDR3: CASTAYGGTRADTQYF; D: TRBD2; V: TRBV7-8
CDR3: CASSYASTGVTEAFF; D: TRBD1; V: TRBV6-5
CDR3: CASRGLPGPEQFF; D: NA; V: TRBV28
CDR3: CASGVSGKRETQYF; D: TRBD2; V: TRBV10-2
CDR3: CASSLSGGLYSYNEQFF; D: TRBD2; V: TRBV7-9
CDR3: CASSPGGGQETQYF; D: NA; V: TRBV6-6
CDR3: CASSSKLRLAGGRNEQFF; D: TRBD2; V: TRBV7-9